This is a list of T cell receptor beta chains from one sample in a study of blood T cell repertoires in COVID-19. Generated by immunoSEQ multiplex PCR, the TCRdb table keeps only in-frame clones and is missing some. The sample includes approximately 90,000 clones, around 89% seen only once; the top ten take 7.5% to 9.5%. Sequencing was carried out using peripheral blood. The receptors stem from a man aged 50 to 59 with acute or convalescent COVID-19. The CDR3 runs from the conserved cysteine through the conserved F or W. A D gene is named only where the DNA matches it firmly. Expanded clones are given a class, and other clones once, few, many or no size at all.

once,TRBJ2-3,TRBV24-1,TRBD2,TGTGCCACCAGTGAGCCTGGACTAGCGGCAAACACAGATACGCAGTATTTT,CATSEPGLAANTDTQYF
few,TRBJ1-1,TRBV30,-,TGTGCCTGGAGTGTACGGGGGAACACTGAAGCTTTCTTT,CAWSVRGNTEAFF
many,TRBJ2-7,TRBV6-5,-,TGTGCCAGCAGATCACTAGTAGGATTGTACGAGCAGTACTTC,CASRSLVGLYEQYF
-,TRBJ1-3,TRBV5-1,-,TGCGCCAGCAACCCCACAGGGTCCGGAAACACCATATATTTT,CASNPTGSGNTIYF
-,TRBJ1-1,TRBV12-3/TRBV12-4,TRBD1,TGTGCCAGCAGCTGGACAGGGGGGACTGAAGCTTTCTTT,CASSWTGGTEAFF
-,TRBJ1-2,TRBV5-4,-,TGTGCCAGCAGCTCGCAGGGTATTGCCTATGGCTACACCTTC,CASSSQGIAYGYTF
-,TRBJ1-3,TRBV30,TRBD1,TGTGCCTGGACCGGGGGGACAGGGTCTGGAAACACCATATATTTT,CAWTGGTGSGNTIYF
-,TRBJ1-2,TRBV28,-,TGTGCCAGCACTTCCCCCAACTATGGCTACACCTTC,CASTSPNYGYTF
-,TRBJ2-2,TRBV9,TRBD2,TGTGCCAGCAGCGTAGGTCGGAGCGGGGGGCGCCCCGGGGAGCTGTTTTTT,CASSVGRSGGRPGELFF
-,TRBJ1-1,TRBV6-5,TRBD1,TGTGCCAGCACCCGGGACAGTCTCGCTGAAGCTTTCTTT,CASTRDSLAEAFF
-,TRBJ1-1,TRBV11-2,TRBD1,TGTGCCAGCAGGCTCCCCACAGGGGGAAACACTGAAGCTTTCTTT,CASRLPTGGNTEAFF
-,TRBJ2-3,TRBV5-1,-,TGCGCCAGCAGCTTGGCGACTTCGCCAGATACGCAGTATTTT,CASSLATSPDTQYF
-,TRBJ2-1,TRBV19,TRBD1,TGTGCCAGTAGCCGGGGACAGGGGAAAGGCAATGAGCAGTTCTTC,CASSRGQGKGNEQFF
once,TRBJ1-5,TRBV7-3,-,TGTGCCAGCAGCTTCTCGACTGATCAGCCCCAGCATTTT,CASSFSTDQPQHF
-,TRBJ1-2,TRBV6-6,-,TGTGCCAGCAGTCCTCTTAGGGGCGATAACCGATTCTATGGCTACACCTTC,CASSPLRGDNRFYGYTF